The rows below give T cell receptor beta chains drawn from one sample of a study of T cell responses to AZD1222 COVID-19 vaccine. Sequencing used immunoSEQ multiplex PCR; TCRdb keeps in-frame clones, though not all of them. Of roughly 120,000 clones in the sample, about 90% were seen once. The material sequenced was peripheral blood, taken on day 0 of AZD1222 vaccination. The receptors here all came from an adult in good health. Each CDR3 is given with its conserved first and last residue. The order of the fields is clone size, V gene, CDR3 protein. The size of a clone is reported for some rows only, either as once, few or many, or as a class for expanded clones.

NA | TRBV28 | CASTPGPNTEAFF
NA | TRBV27 | CASSSTGGGETQYF
NA | TRBV2 | CASSARTGSGQPQHF
NA | TRBV19 | CASSHRGGTTEAFF
NA | TRBV2 | CASRRQGAGSPYEQYF
NA | TRBV2 | CASGAGEKLFF
NA | TRBV6-5 | CASSYDSRSYNEQFF
once | TRBV19 | CASSMQGNFLAKNIQYF
NA | TRBV7-3 | CASSFFMGQGSIQPQHF
NA | TRBV9 | CASSKNTGELFF
NA | TRBV6-5 | CASSYSPSGSDEQFF
NA | TRBV18 | CASSPLRPGTGTEAFF
few | TRBV3-1/TRBV3-2 | CASSPQHRGTPLHF
NA | TRBV5-4 | CASSLDRPPLHF
NA | TRBV24-1 | CATSDYGTGPPFF
NA | TRBV30 | CAWRWGSTGYF
NA | TRBV27 | CASSFVDTEAFF
NA | TRBV7-9 | CASSSTGGNTEAFF
NA | TRBV27 | CASSWVVDQPQHF
NA | TRBV6-5 | CASSYSWDSPLHF
NA | TRBV6-6 | CASIGAGGLNNSPLHF
NA | TRBV5-4 | CASSRDSNTGELFF
NA | TRBV5-1 | CASSLSAGGNQPQHF
NA | TRBV30 | CAWGTSGYEQYF
NA | TRBV2 | CASSEGQGDYGYTF
NA | TRBV5-1 | CASRRENNSPLHF
once | TRBV2 | CASSGGQTYGYTF
once | TRBV9 | CASSVAGNYGYTF
NA | TRBV1 | CTSSQPGTSAGGVLGNEQFF
few | TRBV9 | CASSVAGELFF
NA | TRBV10-3 | CAISPGRDTEAFF
NA | TRBV11-2 | CASSPGRLETQYF
NA | TRBV11-2 | CASSSWHGYTF
NA | TRBV18 | CASSPRQAQGEAFF
NA | TRBV6-2/TRBV6-3 | CASSHGGGGNEQFF
once | TRBV7-2 | CASSPGTASYGYTF